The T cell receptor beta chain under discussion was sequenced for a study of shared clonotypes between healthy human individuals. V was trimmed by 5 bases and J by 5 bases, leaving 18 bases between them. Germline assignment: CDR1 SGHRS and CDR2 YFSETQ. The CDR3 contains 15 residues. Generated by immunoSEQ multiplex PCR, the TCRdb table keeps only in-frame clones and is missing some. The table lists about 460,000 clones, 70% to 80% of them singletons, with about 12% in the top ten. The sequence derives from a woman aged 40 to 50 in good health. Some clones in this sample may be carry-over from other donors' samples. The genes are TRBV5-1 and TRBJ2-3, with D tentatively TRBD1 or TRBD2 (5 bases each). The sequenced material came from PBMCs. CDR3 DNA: TGCGCCAGCAGTCAAGGACTCTCGAGGGGAGATACGCAGTATTTT. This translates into CASSQGLSRGDTQYF. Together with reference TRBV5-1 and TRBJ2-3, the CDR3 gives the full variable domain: KAGVTQTPRYLIKTRGQQVTLSCSPISGHRSVSWYQQTPGQGLQFLFEYFSETQRNKGNFPGRFSGRQFSNSRSEMNVSTLELGDSALYLCASSQGLSRGDTQYFGPGTRLTVL.